This TCR beta chain was obtained from a study of human versus mouse CDR3 diversity and MHC coevolution. Study overall: Valid reads per sample ranged from roughly 5.5 x 10^6 to 1.8 x 10^7.

Measured with immunoSEQ multiplex PCR; TCRdb has only the in-frame clones, and not every one. The sample includes 45,000 to 75,000 clones, roughly 93% of them seen just once. V was clipped by 1 base and J by 7 bases; unmatched bases: 4. Looked up from germline, CDR1 is LGHNT and CDR2 is FRNRAP. This CDR3 contains 17 residues. General study results and limits: The lowest clonal inequality scores came from two of three human donors.

Regarding this clone: Antigen: not known.

Cells were CD45RO-negative CD62L-positive naive CD4 T cells sorted from PBMCs. V is TRBV12-5 and J is TRBJ2-1; 16 nucleotides align to TRBD2. The specimen was naive CD4+ T cells from blood. The subset denotes: CD45RO-negative CD62L-positive naive CD4 T cells. This receptor was obtained from a person in their sixties in good health. CDR3 sequence: CASGLATGLAGGNEQFF. The CDR3 nucleotides are TGTGCTAGTGGTTTGGCCACGGGACTAGCGGGAGGGAATGAGCAGTTCTTC.